Listed below are T cell receptor beta chains from one sample, sequenced in a study of identical twins. Each CDR3 protein is one row after TCRdb ran MiXCR on the 5' RACE reads. Here the sample spans hundreds of thousands of distinct CDR3 sequences, roughly 8% being singletons. This same sample was also taken into another study, of yellow fever vaccine responses in identical twins.

The sample was PBMCs. These receptors were obtained from a young woman in good health. The CDR3 runs from the conserved cysteine through the conserved F or W. The order of the fields is J gene, D gene, V gene, clone size, CDR3 protein, CDR3 DNA. The D gene is left open where the match is weak. A clone size is listed for some rows: how often the clone was seen (once, few, many), or a class if it is expanded.

J gene: TRBJ2-1
D gene: NA
V gene: TRBV19
clone size: NA
CDR3 protein: CASSIGSEQFF
CDR3 DNA: TGTGCCAGTAGTATAGGATCAGAGCAGTTCTTC

J gene: TRBJ2-3
D gene: TRBD2
V gene: TRBV6-2/TRBV6-3
clone size: few
CDR3 protein: CASSRPKGRSLAGMTDTQYF
CDR3 DNA: TGTGCCAGCAGTCGCCCCAAAGGACGGTCACTAGCGGGAATGACAGATACGCAGTATTTT

J gene: TRBJ2-1
D gene: TRBD2
V gene: TRBV7-8
clone size: many
CDR3 protein: CASSRERGRYNEQFF
CDR3 DNA: TGTGCCAGCAGCAGAGAGCGGGGACGATACAATGAGCAGTTCTTC

J gene: TRBJ2-4
D gene: NA
V gene: TRBV7-2
clone size: NA
CDR3 protein: CASSLPKNIQYF
CDR3 DNA: TGTGCCAGCAGTCTTCCCAAAAACATTCAGTACTTC

J gene: TRBJ2-3
D gene: NA
V gene: TRBV20-1
clone size: NA
CDR3 protein: CSASGPLPDTQYF
CDR3 DNA: TGCAGTGCTAGCGGGCCCCTCCCAGATACGCAGTATTTT

J gene: TRBJ2-7
D gene: NA
V gene: TRBV6-1
clone size: NA
CDR3 protein: CASSPLGPAGGEQYF
CDR3 DNA: TGTGCCAGCAGTCCCCTAGGACCCGCCGGAGGCGAGCAGTACTTC

J gene: TRBJ2-1
D gene: NA
V gene: TRBV3-1
clone size: NA
CDR3 protein: CASSQGSANEQFF
CDR3 DNA: TGTGCCAGCAGCCAAGGTTCTGCCAATGAGCAGTTCTTC

J gene: TRBJ2-7
D gene: NA
V gene: TRBV20-1
clone size: few
CDR3 protein: CSASQAKRAYEQYF
CDR3 DNA: TGCAGTGCTAGTCAGGCGAAGAGAGCCTACGAGCAGTACTTC

J gene: TRBJ2-5
D gene: NA
V gene: TRBV20-1
clone size: few
CDR3 protein: CSARSPGGGPVGETQYF
CDR3 DNA: TGCAGTGCTAGATCTCCCGGCGGGGGCCCCGTTGGGGAGACCCAGTACTTC

J gene: TRBJ2-7
D gene: NA
V gene: TRBV7-9
clone size: once
CDR3 protein: CAILPRDLVTDEQYF
CDR3 DNA: TGTGCCATCCTCCCCCGGGACTTAGTTACTGACGAGCAGTACTTC

J gene: TRBJ1-5
D gene: TRBD1
V gene: TRBV29-1
clone size: few
CDR3 protein: CSVGEKGAPNQPQHF
CDR3 DNA: TGCAGCGTTGGTGAGAAGGGGGCCCCTAATCAGCCCCAGCATTTT

J gene: TRBJ2-1
D gene: TRBD2
V gene: TRBV15
clone size: many
CDR3 protein: CATSRAQAGAYNEQFF
CDR3 DNA: TGTGCCACCAGCAGAGCCCAAGCGGGAGCCTACAATGAGCAGTTCTTC

J gene: TRBJ2-2
D gene: NA
V gene: TRBV6-2/TRBV6-3
clone size: many
CDR3 protein: CASTQTGVAGELFF
CDR3 DNA: TGTGCCAGCACCCAGACGGGTGTCGCCGGGGAGCTGTTTTTT

J gene: TRBJ2-5
D gene: TRBD1
V gene: TRBV10-3
clone size: NA
CDR3 protein: CAISVGTGVETQYF
CDR3 DNA: TGTGCCATCAGTGTAGGGACAGGGGTGGAGACCCAGTACTTC

J gene: TRBJ1-2
D gene: TRBD1
V gene: TRBV29-1
clone size: few
CDR3 protein: CSGKTGDYGYTF
CDR3 DNA: TGCAGCGGGAAGACAGGGGACTATGGCTACACCTTC

J gene: TRBJ2-1
D gene: TRBD2
V gene: TRBV27
clone size: few
CDR3 protein: CASSPSIAGGFNEQFF
CDR3 DNA: TGTGCCAGCAGTCCCTCAATAGCGGGAGGGTTCAATGAGCAGTTCTTC

J gene: TRBJ1-6
D gene: NA
V gene: TRBV21-1
clone size: few
CDR3 protein: CASIEERFSPLHF
CDR3 DNA: TGTGCCAGCATCGAGGAAAGATTTTCACCCCTCCACTTT

J gene: TRBJ2-3
D gene: TRBD1
V gene: TRBV15
clone size: many
CDR3 protein: CATGTGSTDTQYF
CDR3 DNA: TGTGCCACCGGGACAGGGAGCACAGATACGCAGTATTTT

J gene: TRBJ2-2
D gene: NA
V gene: TRBV3-1
clone size: NA
CDR3 protein: CASSLRTVSNTGELFF
CDR3 DNA: TGTGCCAGCAGCCTCAGGACGGTTTCGAACACCGGGGAGCTGTTTTTT

J gene: TRBJ2-1
D gene: NA
V gene: TRBV20-1
clone size: many
CDR3 protein: CSARGAGRPREQFF
CDR3 DNA: TGCAGTGCTAGAGGGGCGGGGCGGCCAAGGGAGCAGTTCTTC

J gene: TRBJ2-2
D gene: NA
V gene: TRBV10-3
clone size: NA
CDR3 protein: CAITRRGNTGELFF
CDR3 DNA: TGTGCCATCACCAGACGCGGGAACACCGGGGAGCTGTTTTTT

J gene: TRBJ2-3
D gene: TRBD2
V gene: TRBV6-2/TRBV6-3
clone size: few
CDR3 protein: CASSPLIVAGDLTDTQYF
CDR3 DNA: TGTGCCAGCAGTCCCCTCATTGTAGCGGGAGACCTCACAGATACGCAGTATTTT

J gene: TRBJ2-7
D gene: NA
V gene: TRBV6-1
clone size: few
CDR3 protein: CASNAGTYPYEQYF
CDR3 DNA: TGTGCCAGCAACGCCGGGACATACCCCTACGAGCAGTACTTC

J gene: TRBJ2-2
D gene: NA
V gene: TRBV20-1
clone size: many
CDR3 protein: CSAQKGGLDTGELFF
CDR3 DNA: TGCAGTGCTCAAAAGGGGGGTTTGGACACCGGGGAGCTGTTTTTT

J gene: TRBJ1-2
D gene: NA
V gene: TRBV6-2/TRBV6-3
clone size: NA
CDR3 protein: CASSYPTTTDYYGYTF
CDR3 DNA: TGTGCCAGCAGTTACCCAACAACCACGGACTATTATGGCTACACCTTC

J gene: TRBJ1-1
D gene: NA
V gene: TRBV12-3/TRBV12-4
clone size: few
CDR3 protein: CASSLNSAGTEAFF
CDR3 DNA: TGTGCCAGCAGTTTGAATTCCGCGGGCACTGAAGCTTTCTTT

J gene: TRBJ2-7
D gene: NA
V gene: TRBV6-2/TRBV6-3
clone size: many
CDR3 protein: CASSYLPKVSTETYEQYF
CDR3 DNA: TGTGCCAGCAGTTACCTCCCGAAGGTCAGTACAGAGACCTACGAGCAGTACTTC

J gene: TRBJ2-2
D gene: TRBD2
V gene: TRBV3-1
clone size: NA
CDR3 protein: CASSPGAGRITGELFF
CDR3 DNA: TGTGCCAGCAGCCCCGGAGCGGGAAGAATCACCGGGGAGCTGTTTTTT

J gene: TRBJ2-5
D gene: TRBD1
V gene: TRBV5-8
clone size: NA
CDR3 protein: CASIWDSLQETQYF
CDR3 DNA: TGTGCCAGCATCTGGGACAGCCTCCAAGAGACCCAGTACTTC

J gene: TRBJ1-5
D gene: NA
V gene: TRBV15
clone size: few
CDR3 protein: CATSRDKKTPSAGQPQHF
CDR3 DNA: TGTGCCACCAGCAGAGATAAAAAAACCCCTAGCGCCGGCCAGCCCCAGCATTTT

J gene: TRBJ2-2
D gene: TRBD1
V gene: TRBV5-6
clone size: few
CDR3 protein: CASSFLPGQVRGELFF
CDR3 DNA: TGTGCCAGCAGCTTTTTGCCGGGACAGGTTAGAGGGGAGCTGTTTTTT

J gene: TRBJ2-7
D gene: NA
V gene: TRBV20-1
clone size: many
CDR3 protein: CSATGLAYEQYF
CDR3 DNA: TGCAGTGCTACGGGACTGGCCTACGAGCAGTACTTC

J gene: TRBJ1-5
D gene: NA
V gene: TRBV6-5
clone size: NA
CDR3 protein: CASSYSMKSGHSNQPQHF
CDR3 DNA: TGTGCCAGCAGTTACTCGATGAAGTCGGGACATAGCAATCAGCCCCAGCATTTT

J gene: TRBJ2-6
D gene: NA
V gene: TRBV20-1
clone size: NA
CDR3 protein: CSARDSGISGANVLTF
CDR3 DNA: TGCAGTGCTAGAGACTCCGGGATCTCTGGGGCCAACGTCCTGACTTTC

J gene: TRBJ2-3
D gene: NA
V gene: TRBV11-3
clone size: many
CDR3 protein: CASSRMPSVTDTQYF
CDR3 DNA: TGTGCCAGCAGCAGAATGCCTAGCGTCACAGATACGCAGTATTTT

J gene: TRBJ2-7
D gene: NA
V gene: TRBV29-1
clone size: few
CDR3 protein: CSVEGWDSAGEQYF
CDR3 DNA: TGCAGCGTTGAGGGGTGGGACTCCGCGGGGGAGCAGTACTTC

J gene: TRBJ2-1
D gene: NA
V gene: TRBV5-1
clone size: NA
CDR3 protein: CASSLYSRSYNEQFF
CDR3 DNA: TGCGCCAGCAGCCTATACAGCCGCTCCTACAATGAGCAGTTCTTC

J gene: TRBJ2-7
D gene: NA
V gene: TRBV20-1
clone size: few
CDR3 protein: CSGSPGARSYEQYF
CDR3 DNA: TGCAGTGGTTCTCCTGGAGCACGCTCCTACGAGCAGTACTTC

J gene: TRBJ2-5
D gene: NA
V gene: TRBV3-1
clone size: few
CDR3 protein: CASSQDRGQTQYF
CDR3 DNA: TGTGCCAGCAGCCAAGACAGGGGACAGACCCAGTACTTC

J gene: TRBJ2-2
D gene: NA
V gene: TRBV5-1
clone size: many
CDR3 protein: CASKSSSGTKAGELFF
CDR3 DNA: TGCGCCAGCAAGTCGTCTTCCGGGACGAAGGCCGGGGAGCTGTTTTTT

J gene: TRBJ1-1
D gene: NA
V gene: TRBV6-5
clone size: few
CDR3 protein: CASSYFRDRLNTEAFF
CDR3 DNA: TGTGCCAGCAGTTATTTCCGGGACCGATTGAACACTGAAGCTTTCTTT

J gene: TRBJ2-3
D gene: NA
V gene: TRBV6-1
clone size: few
CDR3 protein: CASTQSTDTQYF
CDR3 DNA: TGTGCCAGCACCCAGAGCACAGATACGCAGTATTTT

J gene: TRBJ2-5
D gene: TRBD2
V gene: TRBV9
clone size: NA
CDR3 protein: CASSGGLGGGPQETQYF
CDR3 DNA: TGTGCCAGCAGCGGGGGCTTGGGCGGGGGGCCTCAAGAGACCCAGTACTTC

J gene: TRBJ2-2
D gene: NA
V gene: TRBV15
clone size: NA
CDR3 protein: CATRAGRVSGELFF
CDR3 DNA: TGTGCCACCCGGGCTGGGCGGGTGTCCGGGGAGCTGTTTTTT

J gene: TRBJ2-3
D gene: NA
V gene: TRBV20-1
clone size: NA
CDR3 protein: CSARAGTDSPDTQYF
CDR3 DNA: TGCAGTGCCCGGGCAGGGACCGATAGCCCAGATACGCAGTATTTT

J gene: TRBJ2-5
D gene: TRBD2
V gene: TRBV7-2
clone size: NA
CDR3 protein: CASSLKASGSETQYF
CDR3 DNA: TGTGCCAGCAGCTTAAAAGCTAGCGGGAGTGAGACCCAGTACTTC

J gene: TRBJ1-1
D gene: NA
V gene: TRBV10-1
clone size: few
CDR3 protein: CASSESWATEAFF
CDR3 DNA: TGCGCCAGCAGTGAGTCCTGGGCTACTGAAGCTTTCTTT

J gene: TRBJ1-1
D gene: NA
V gene: TRBV29-1
clone size: many
CDR3 protein: CSPTLPVSEAFF
CDR3 DNA: TGCAGCCCCACTCTTCCGGTGTCTGAAGCTTTCTTT

J gene: TRBJ2-1
D gene: TRBD2
V gene: TRBV20-1
clone size: NA
CDR3 protein: CSARAAGGTYNEQFF
CDR3 DNA: TGCAGTGCTAGAGCGGCGGGGGGGACGTACAATGAGCAGTTCTTC

J gene: TRBJ2-7
D gene: NA
V gene: TRBV6-2/TRBV6-3
clone size: NA
CDR3 protein: CASSYVVSYEQYF
CDR3 DNA: TGTGCCAGCAGTTATGTGGTTTCCTACGAGCAGTACTTC

J gene: TRBJ2-1
D gene: NA
V gene: TRBV7-2
clone size: few
CDR3 protein: CASSLAGALGLFF
CDR3 DNA: TGTGCCAGCAGCTTAGCGGGGGCTCTAGGATTGTTCTTC

J gene: TRBJ2-2
D gene: NA
V gene: TRBV5-1
clone size: few
CDR3 protein: CASSLKGGPSGELFF
CDR3 DNA: TGCGCCAGCAGCTTGAAAGGGGGGCCGTCCGGGGAGCTGTTTTTT

J gene: TRBJ2-3
D gene: NA
V gene: TRBV20-1
clone size: many
CDR3 protein: CSARDMNRAKDTQYF
CDR3 DNA: TGCAGTGCTAGAGATATGAACAGGGCGAAAGATACGCAGTATTTT

J gene: TRBJ2-1
D gene: NA
V gene: TRBV29-1
clone size: few
CDR3 protein: CSVANEQFF
CDR3 DNA: TGCAGCGTTGCCAATGAGCAGTTCTTC

J gene: TRBJ2-7
D gene: NA
V gene: TRBV4-3
clone size: many
CDR3 protein: CASSQDYDRLPYEQYF
CDR3 DNA: TGCGCCAGCAGCCAAGATTACGACAGACTACCCTACGAGCAGTACTTC